Below are 21 T cell receptor beta chains sequenced from a single sample in a study of a mutant IDH1 vaccine in newly diagnosed glioma. Time point: week 47, end of study. Every vaccination contained 300 ug of the mutant IDH1 20-mer peptide and was paired with topical imiquimod. Some clones are missing from TCRdb's copy, which holds only in-frame ones; the method was immunoSEQ multiplex PCR. The table includes 40,000 or so clones, 82% detected once. No antigen has been identified for these receptors. This material consisted of PBMCs, taken from a glioma patient whose treatment included an IDH1 peptide vaccine. These receptors were taken from a man between 18 and 29 years old with glioma. Some clones in this sample may be carry-over from other donors' samples.

This clone has only one observation. This chain connects TRBV9 to TRBJ1-2; D is uncertain. Germline CDR1 SGDLS, CDR2 YYNGEE. V lost 0 bases and J lost 2, with 8 bases in between. This CDR3 has 14 amino acids. The CDR3 loop reads CASSVGEMNYGYTF. The CDR3 DNA reads as TGTGCCAGCAGCGTAGGGGAAATGAACTATGGCTACACCTTC.

The gene calls are TRBV5-8 and TRBJ1-4, with D maybe TRBD1 (6 bases). V was cut by 4 bases and J by 4 bases, with 14 bases left in between. The CDR3 sequence is 15 residues long. Germline CDR1 SGHTS, CDR2 YDEGEE. CDR3 nucleotide sequence: TGTGCCAGCAGCCGCGGACAGTTGAGTAATGAAAAACTGTTTTTT. It codes for CASSRGQLSNEKLFF.

In its sample, this clone was seen once. The V gene is TRBV4-1, the J gene TRBJ1-3; 10 bases match TRBD1. CDR1 is MGHRA, CDR2 YSYEKL, per germline. The CDR3 runs to 15 residues. The J segment lost 2 bases and the V segment lost 8 bases, leaving 6 bases of the junction unmatched. This CDR3 is CASRGQGEAGNTIYF. CDR3 bases: TGCGCCAGCCGCGGACAGGGGGAAGCTGGAAACACCATATATTTT.

This chain joins TRBV9 and TRBJ2-2; D remains ambiguous. Germline V lookup: CDR1 SGDLS, CDR2 YYNGEE. Trimming took off 3 bases at V and 6 bases at J, with 12 bases between the two ends. CDR3 size: 14 residues. Here the CDR3 reads CASSAVTSAGELFF. Here the CDR3 DNA reads TGTGCCAGCAGCGCCGTAACATCTGCCGGGGAGCTGTTTTTT.

V and J are TRBV6-1 and TRBJ2-7; a weak D match, TRBD2 (6 bases). V was pared by 6 bases and J by 4 bases, with 13 bases between. In germline, CDR1 is MNHNS, CDR2 SASEGT. CDR3 length: 13 residues. DNA for the CDR3: TGTGCCAGCAGCGGGAGCTACGTGTACGAGCAGTACTTC. It is translated as CASSGSYVYEQYF.

V and J are TRBV5-1 and TRBJ2-5, with 8 bases lining up with TRBD2. CDR1 is SGHRS, CDR2 YFSETQ, per germline. Trimming cost V 4 bases and J 3 bases; bases outside gene matches: 8. There are 15 residues in the CDR3. CDR3 bases: TGCGCCAGCAGCCCTGCGGGGGGATGGAAAGAGACCCAGTACTTC. Amino acids: CASSPAGGWKETQYF.

This rearrangement joins TRBV7-9 to TRBJ2-2; 7 bases align to TRBD2. The germline gives CDR1 SEHNR, CDR2 FQNEAQ (reference sequence). V lost 3 bases and J lost 3; bases outside the gene matches: 7. The CDR3 has 16 amino acids. CDR3 sequence reads: CASSFGSGFYTGELFF. The CDR3 bases are TGTGCCAGCAGCTTTGGTAGCGGGTTTTACACCGGGGAGCTGTTTTTT.

The genes are TRBV2 and TRBJ2-1; D uncertain. V shed 7 bases and J shed 3 bases, with 10 bases lying between them. From germline, CDR1 is SNHLY and CDR2 FYNNEI. This CDR3 is 13 amino acids long. For the CDR3, the DNA is TGTGCCAGCACCTTGGGAATCTACAATGAGCAGTTCTTC. Its protein product is CASTLGIYNEQFF.

The chain employs TRBV30 and TRBJ2-4; perhaps TRBD2 as D (7 bases). The CDR3 is made up of 13 amino acids. Per the germline V gene, CDR1 is GTSNPN and CDR2 is SVGIG (reference sequence). Trimming took off 4 bases at V and 2 bases at J, with 9 bases between the two ends. The chain's CDR3 is CAWNGGPKNIQYF. CDR3 nucleotide sequence: TGTGCCTGGAACGGGGGGCCCAAAAACATTCAGTACTTC.

Comment on this clone: Other DNA variants within this sample encode the same CDR3. The V and J genes are TRBV19 and TRBJ1-5; D remains unclear. The CDR3 is 13 amino acids. V was shortened by 3 bases and J by 4 bases, with 7 bases between the two germline ends. The germline gives CDR1 LNHDA, CDR2 SQIVND (reference sequence). Here the CDR3 DNA reads TGTGCCAGTAGTATCGCAGGAAATCAGCCCCAGCATTTT. This encodes CASSIAGNQPQHF.

V is TRBV29-1 and J is TRBJ2-6; D uncertain. Looked up from germline, CDR1 is SQVTM and CDR2 is ANQGSEA. This CDR3 region has 14 residues. V gave up 3 bases and J gave up 0 bases, with 6 bases separating them. This CDR3 is CSVDARSGANVLTF. In DNA, the CDR3 is TGCAGCGTTGACGCCCGCTCTGGGGCCAACGTCCTGACTTTC.

A remark on this clone: Other DNA sequences within the sample encode an identical CDR3. The chain uses TRBV7-2 and TRBJ2-5; D call uncertain. The V end was cut by 1 base, the J end by 2 bases, with 2 bases between. The CDR3 totals 12 residues. Germline V lookup: CDR1 SGHTA, CDR2 FQGNSA. This CDR3 reads CASSLVQETQYF. CDR3 in DNA: TGTGCCAGCAGCTTAGTTCAAGAGACCCAGTACTTC.

This clone was seen only a few times. The V gene is TRBV12-5, the J gene TRBJ1-2, with D perhaps matching TRBD1 (5 bases). V gave up 2 bases and J gave up 8 bases, with 12 bases separating them. The CDR3 length is 13 residues. Germline values: CDR1 LGHNT, CDR2 FRNRAP. The DNA of the CDR3 is TGTGCTAGTGGTTTGTGGCCGGGGGACGGCTACACCTTC. It encodes CASGLWPGDGYTF.

To note about this clone: The germline gene is not matched at one end of the junction; a read error may be the cause. The CDR3 sequence is CSGGRDYSYTF. In DNA form, the CDR3 reads TGCAGTGGCGGCAGAGACTATAGCTACACCTTC. This chain links TRBV20-1 with TRBJ1-2; unclear D gene. CDR3 size: 11 residues. Germline V gene lookup returns CDR1 DFQATT and CDR2 SNEGSKA (reference sequence).

The chain carries TRBV5-1 and TRBJ1-4; possible D gene TRBD1, 5 bases. Germline-derived CDR1 and CDR2 are SGHRS and YFSETQ. The ends were cut back, 4 bases at V and 0 bases at J, with 10 bases in the middle. This CDR3 spans 15 amino acids. CDR3 sequence: CASSGAAATNEKLFF. In DNA form, the CDR3 reads TGCGCCAGCAGCGGGGCTGCGGCAACTAATGAAAAACTGTTTTTT.

The chain is built from TRBV7-6 and TRBJ2-1; no firm D call. This CDR3 has 16 residues. V shed 2 bases and J shed 0 bases, with 11 bases lying between them. Germline lookup yields CDR1 SGHVS and CDR2 FNYEAQ. CDR3 protein: CASSLLVASSYNEQFF. CDR3 in DNA: TGTGCCAGCAGCTTATTGGTAGCCTCCTCCTACAATGAGCAGTTCTTC. Filled out from reference TRBV7-6 and TRBJ2-1, the complete variable domain reads GAGVSQSPRYKVTKRGQDVALRCDPISGHVSLYWYRQALGQGPEFLTYFNYEAQQDKSGLPNDRFSAERPEGSISTLTIQRTEQRDSAMYRCASSLLVASSYNEQFFGPGTRLTVL.

This clone was found once. The V and J genes are TRBV7-2 and TRBJ1-5; D is unresolved. V was cut by 5 bases and J by 4 bases, with 12 bases left in between. The CDR3 runs 14 residues. Germline V gene lookup returns CDR1 SGHTA and CDR2 FQGNSA. CDR3 DNA: TGTGCCAGCAGCCTTGCTATCCGGAATCAGCCCCAGCATTTT. Protein product: CASSLAIRNQPQHF.

This clone was seen more than once but under ten times. The CDR3 loop is CAWSVTGGGYTF. CDR3 coding DNA: TGTGCCTGGAGTGTAACAGGAGGGGGCTACACCTTC. The V and J genes are TRBV30 and TRBJ1-2; D may be TRBD1 (5 bases). The germline CDR1 and CDR2 sequences are GTSNPN and SVGIG (reference sequence). Trimming pared 0 bases from V and 8 bases from J, leaving 10 bases between. The CDR3 runs to 12 residues. The whole variable domain, remainder taken from reference TRBV30 and TRBJ1-2, is SQTIHQWPATLVQPVGSPLSLECTVEGTSNPNLYWYRQAAGRGLQLLFYSVGIGQISSEVPQNLSASRPQDRQFILSSKKLLLSDSGFYLCAWSVTGGGYTFGSGTRLTVV.

The chain joins TRBV15 to TRBJ2-7; 15 positions match TRBD2. The CDR3 has 19 amino acids. V shed 3 bases and J 6 bases; nucleotides not matched to a gene: 15. Germline assignment: CDR1 LNHNV and CDR2 YYDKDF (reference sequence). The CDR3 DNA follows: TGTGCCACCAGCAGGTCCCCGGGACTAGCGGGAGGTCTGGCTTCCGAGCAGTACTTC. Translated: CATSRSPGLAGGLASEQYF.

There are a few counts of this clone. This chain uses TRBV10-3 with TRBJ1-1, with D uncertain. Germline CDR1 ENHRY, CDR2 SYGVKD. Trimming took 0 bases from V and 0 from J, leaving 8 bases between them. The CDR3 consists of 15 residues. CDR3 bases: TGTGCCATCAGTGAGTCCCTCGAGGTGAACACTGAAGCTTTCTTT. This codes for CAISESLEVNTEAFF.

J is TRBJ2-1 and V is TRBV6-5; D is unclear. The CDR3 consists of 13 residues. In germline, CDR1 is MNHEY, CDR2 SVGAGI. Deletions cut 0 bases from V and 13 bases from J, with 13 bases between. Here the CDR3 reads CASSYSPSKEQFF. The CDR3 DNA sequence: TGTGCCAGCAGTTACTCCCCCTCCAAGGAACAGTTCTTC.